A selection of T cell receptor beta chains follows, all from one sample in a study of T-cell memory formation after mild COVID-19. TCRdb reanalysed the 5' RACE reads using MiXCR and keeps one entry per CDR3 protein. Of over 120,000 distinct CDR3 sequences listed, around 21% are singletons. Sample: PBMCs or a T cell subset sorted from them (not recorded which). These receptors all come from an adult woman who had mild COVID-19 (a few samples of this study predate the infection). Cell type and time point are not known. Each CDR3 is given with its conserved first and last residue. The order of the fields is D gene, clone size, V gene, CDR3 length, J gene, CDR3 protein, CDR3 DNA. D genes are given only for firm matches. Rows give clone size only sometimes, using once, few, many, or a class for an expanded clone.

D: .
size: .
V: TRBV7-2
length: 14
J: TRBJ2-6
CDR3: CASSPWAGANVLTF
DNA: TGTGCCAGCAGCCCGTGGGCTGGGGCCAACGTCCTGACTTTC

D: .
size: many
V: TRBV5-1
length: 14
J: TRBJ1-3
CDR3: CASSLGPAGNTIYF
DNA: TGCGCCAGCAGCTTGGGGCCAGCCGGAAACACCATATATTTT

D: .
size: .
V: TRBV20-1
length: 14
J: TRBJ1-2
CDR3: CSARDSGTRYGYTF
DNA: TGCAGTGCTAGAGACTCAGGCACCCGCTATGGCTACACCTTC

D: .
size: few
V: TRBV7-9
length: 14
J: TRBJ2-5
CDR3: CASSLLGGPETQYF
DNA: TGTGCCAGCAGCTTATTAGGGGGACCAGAGACCCAGTACTTC

D: .
size: .
V: TRBV18
length: 16
J: TRBJ2-1
CDR3: CASSPPGRSSYNEQFF
DNA: TGTGCCAGCTCACCACCCGGGCGAAGCTCCTACAATGAGCAGTTCTTC

D: TRBD1
size: many
V: TRBV20-1
length: 14
J: TRBJ2-1
CDR3: CSARPQDRVHEQFF
DNA: TGCAGTGCTAGACCTCAGGACAGGGTGCATGAGCAGTTCTTC

D: .
size: .
V: TRBV5-5
length: 16
J: TRBJ2-6
CDR3: CASSSMAKSGANVLTF
DNA: TGTGCCAGCAGTTCTATGGCGAAATCGGGGGCCAACGTCCTGACTTTC

D: .
size: .
V: TRBV27
length: 13
J: TRBJ2-7
CDR3: CASSLGWSYEQYF
DNA: TGTGCCAGCAGTTTAGGCTGGTCCTACGAGCAGTACTTC

D: .
size: .
V: TRBV20-1
length: 15
J: TRBJ2-1
CDR3: CSAINGARPDNEQFF
DNA: TGCAGTGCGATTAATGGGGCTCGACCGGACAATGAGCAGTTCTTC

D: .
size: .
V: TRBV7-2
length: 14
J: TRBJ2-1
CDR3: CASSLAWTNNEQFF
DNA: TGTGCCAGCAGCTTAGCGTGGACTAACAATGAGCAGTTCTTC

D: .
size: few
V: TRBV19
length: 13
J: TRBJ1-2
CDR3: CASTSPGVRIHTF
DNA: TGTGCCAGTACTTCCCCCGGGGTCCGAATTCACACCTTC

D: .
size: few
V: TRBV6-2/TRBV6-3
length: 13
J: TRBJ2-1
CDR3: CASKDNSYNEQFF
DNA: TGTGCCAGCAAGGACAACTCCTACAATGAGCAGTTCTTC

D: .
size: .
V: TRBV12-3/TRBV12-4
length: 14
J: TRBJ1-2
CDR3: CASSLSRRGGGYTF
DNA: TGTGCCAGCAGTTTAAGCCGCAGGGGAGGCGGCTACACCTTC

D: .
size: .
V: TRBV7-2
length: 16
J: TRBJ1-2
CDR3: CASSRDILMPNYGYTF
DNA: TGTGCCAGCAGCCGAGACATCCTTATGCCTAACTATGGCTACACCTTC

D: .
size: .
V: TRBV11-2
length: 15
J: TRBJ2-1
CDR3: CASSLAGTYNNEQFF
DNA: TGTGCCAGCAGCTTAGCGGGGACATACAACAATGAGCAGTTCTTC

D: TRBD2
size: .
V: TRBV7-8
length: 16
J: TRBJ2-1
CDR3: CASSSTRTSGRNEQFF
DNA: TGTGCCAGCAGCTCCACCCGGACTAGCGGGAGAAATGAGCAGTTCTTC

D: .
size: .
V: TRBV3-1
length: 15
J: TRBJ1-1
CDR3: CASSQEQVSGTEAFF
DNA: TGTGCCAGCAGCCAGGAACAGGTTAGCGGCACTGAAGCTTTCTTT

D: TRBD2
size: many
V: TRBV7-9
length: 14
J: TRBJ2-1
CDR3: CASSPSGMDNEQFF
DNA: TGTGCCAGCAGCCCTAGCGGAATGGACAATGAGCAGTTCTTC

D: .
size: .
V: TRBV5-5
length: 15
J: TRBJ2-5
CDR3: CASSRLGAAVETQYF
DNA: TGTGCCAGCAGCCGCTTAGGTGCTGCCGTAGAGACCCAGTACTTC

D: .
size: .
V: TRBV30
length: 13
J: TRBJ1-1
CDR3: CAWSKGVDTEAFF
DNA: TGTGCCTGGAGTAAAGGGGTGGACACTGAAGCTTTCTTT

D: TRBD1
size: few
V: TRBV24-1
length: 16
J: TRBJ2-4
CDR3: CATSDPRGQSRDIQYF
DNA: TGTGCCACCAGTGATCCCAGGGGACAGTCCAGGGACATTCAGTACTTC

D: .
size: few
V: TRBV18
length: 19
J: TRBJ2-1
CDR3: CASSPLGPGRPGSYNEQFF
DNA: TGTGCCAGCTCACCGTTGGGGCCAGGGAGACCGGGATCTTACAATGAGCAGTTCTTC

D: TRBD2
size: few
V: TRBV12-3/TRBV12-4
length: 14
J: TRBJ2-5
CDR3: CASSFGTSGETQYF
DNA: TGTGCCAGCAGTTTCGGGACTAGCGGGGAGACCCAGTACTTC

D: .
size: many
V: TRBV7-9
length: 11
J: TRBJ2-5
CDR3: CASSLMETQYF
DNA: TGTGCCAGCAGCTTGATGGAGACCCAGTACTTC

D: TRBD1
size: once
V: TRBV30
length: 12
J: TRBJ2-7
CDR3: CASRDRGDEQYF
DNA: TGTGCCTCTCGGGACAGGGGTGACGAGCAGTACTTC

D: .
size: .
V: TRBV20-1
length: 14
J: TRBJ2-3
CDR3: CSARPGLPRDTQYF
DNA: TGCAGTGCGAGACCGGGACTCCCAAGGGATACGCAGTATTTT

D: .
size: .
V: TRBV6-5
length: 14
J: TRBJ1-3
CDR3: CASTNSYSGNTIYF
DNA: TGTGCCAGCACTAATTCGTACTCTGGAAACACCATATATTTT

D: TRBD2
size: .
V: TRBV7-9
length: 17
J: TRBJ2-3
CDR3: CASRLDGTSGRTDTQYF
DNA: TGTGCCAGCCGACTGGACGGGACTAGCGGGAGAACAGATACGCAGTATTTT

D: TRBD1
size: few
V: TRBV29-1
length: 12
J: TRBJ2-5
CDR3: CSVETGQETQYF
DNA: TGCAGCGTTGAGACAGGGCAAGAGACCCAGTACTTC

D: .
size: few
V: TRBV5-1
length: 13
J: TRBJ1-1
CDR3: CASSLATEGQAFF
DNA: TGCGCCAGCAGCTTGGCGACAGAGGGGCAAGCTTTCTTT

D: .
size: .
V: TRBV6-2/TRBV6-3
length: 11
J: TRBJ1-1
CDR3: CASGGGTEAFF
DNA: TGTGCCAGCGGAGGTGGGACTGAAGCTTTCTTT

D: TRBD2
size: .
V: TRBV20-1
length: 15
J: TRBJ2-1
CDR3: CSARVPGGAYNEQFF
DNA: TGCAGTGCTAGAGTCCCGGGAGGGGCCTACAATGAGCAGTTCTTC

D: .
size: few
V: TRBV12-3/TRBV12-4
length: 15
J: TRBJ1-5
CDR3: CASRAGKGTNQPQHF
DNA: TGTGCCAGCAGGGCGGGGAAGGGTACGAATCAGCCCCAGCATTTT

D: .
size: .
V: TRBV20-1
length: 15
J: TRBJ2-3
CDR3: CSAILEPGGRGTQYF
DNA: TGCAGTGCTATACTCGAGCCGGGGGGCAGAGGTACGCAGTATTTT

D: .
size: few
V: TRBV5-4
length: 15
J: TRBJ2-5
CDR3: CASSSYLAQGETQYF
DNA: TGTGCCAGCAGCTCCTACCTAGCTCAGGGAGAGACCCAGTACTTC

D: TRBD1
size: few
V: TRBV6-6
length: 15
J: TRBJ2-7
CDR3: CASSRGGQELYEQYF
DNA: TGTGCCAGCAGTCGAGGGGGACAGGAACTTTACGAGCAGTACTTC

D: TRBD1
size: .
V: TRBV7-9
length: 16
J: TRBJ2-3
CDR3: CASSPGTGSSTDTQYF
DNA: TGTGCCAGCAGCCCCGGGACAGGGTCTAGCACAGATACGCAGTATTTT

D: .
size: few
V: TRBV20-1
length: 12
J: TRBJ1-1
CDR3: CSAKSGGGEAFF
DNA: TGCAGTGCTAAGAGCGGAGGGGGGGAAGCTTTCTTT

D: .
size: .
V: TRBV4-2
length: 16
J: TRBJ2-3
CDR3: CASSQAFAGRTDTQYF
DNA: TGTGCCAGCAGCCAAGCGTTCGCGGGACGGACAGATACGCAGTATTTT

D: .
size: many
V: TRBV2
length: 14
J: TRBJ2-7
CDR3: CASSVLPEGVEQYF
DNA: TGTGCCAGCAGTGTACTGCCGGAGGGGGTCGAGCAGTACTTC

D: TRBD1
size: .
V: TRBV3-1
length: 14
J: TRBJ1-1
CDR3: CASSAGQVVTEAFF
DNA: TGTGCCAGCTCCGCGGGACAGGTAGTCACTGAAGCTTTCTTT

D: .
size: few
V: TRBV9
length: 16
J: TRBJ2-2
CDR3: CASSLVTGTPFGELFF
DNA: TGTGCCAGCAGCCTGGTAACCGGGACACCGTTCGGGGAGCTGTTTTTT

D: .
size: few
V: TRBV18
length: 14
J: TRBJ1-1
CDR3: CASSPSQGPTEAFF
DNA: TGTGCCAGCTCACCTTCACAGGGCCCCACTGAAGCTTTCTTT

D: .
size: .
V: TRBV29-1
length: 14
J: TRBJ2-3
CDR3: CSVVTRGARDTQYF
DNA: TGCAGCGTTGTCACCCGGGGGGCTAGAGATACGCAGTATTTT

D: .
size: few
V: TRBV7-9
length: 10
J: TRBJ1-1
CDR3: CASSGKEAFF
DNA: TGTGCCAGCAGCGGGAAAGAAGCTTTCTTT

D: .
size: .
V: TRBV9
length: 13
J: TRBJ2-7
CDR3: CASSVGRAGEQYF
DNA: TGTGCCAGCAGCGTGGGTAGGGCTGGCGAGCAGTACTTC

D: .
size: .
V: TRBV25-1
length: 15
J: TRBJ2-7
CDR3: CASSDPGGKSYEQYF
DNA: TGTGCCAGCAGTGATCCCGGGGGTAAATCCTACGAGCAGTACTTC

D: .
size: few
V: TRBV3-1
length: 11
J: TRBJ2-2
CDR3: CASSHTGELFF
DNA: TGTGCCAGCAGCCATACCGGGGAGCTGTTTTTT

D: TRBD1
size: few
V: TRBV7-2
length: 19
J: TRBJ1-1
CDR3: CASSLSPGTGGASMTEAFF
DNA: TGTGCCAGCAGCCTATCCCCGGGGACAGGGGGCGCGAGTATGACTGAAGCTTTCTTT

D: .
size: .
V: TRBV4-1
length: 14
J: TRBJ2-3
CDR3: CASSQERGGVPQYF
DNA: TGCGCCAGCAGCCAAGAGAGGGGCGGTGTTCCGCAGTATTTT